This T cell receptor (beta chain) is drawn from a study of blood T cell repertoires in COVID-19. For the study at large: PBMCs, B-cell-depleted T cells, or T cells were the source of the cDNA or gDNA that made up the material.

Trimming at V came to 9 bases and at J to 5 bases, leaving 11 bases not matched to a gene. Germline lookup yields CDR1 SGHRS and CDR2 YFSETQ. The CDR3 spans 14 residues. The protocol was immunoSEQ multiplex PCR, while the TCRdb copy is restricted to in-frame clones and leaves out a portion. The table has 25,000 to 30,000 clones, about 90% seen once. The sequencing input was peripheral blood. This clonotype was obtained from a human donor in a cohort sampled during active COVID-19. The chain uses TRBV5-1 and TRBJ2-5, with 9 bases lining up with TRBD2. DNA of the CDR3: TGCGCCACAACACCGGGACTAGCTAGGGAGACCCAGTACTTC. It yields the protein CATTPGLARETQYF.